Below are 21 T cell receptor beta chains sequenced from a single sample in a study of brain T cells in children with intractable seizures. Using immunoSEQ multiplex PCR, the repertoire was profiled, and TCRdb retains in-frame clones only, with some absent. The sample has approximately 330,000 clones; 85% to 95% are singletons. Regarding time point: blood from clinic visit 5 months post-surgery; TSC patient then seizure free. The sample consisted of peripheral blood, taken 4 to 5 months after surgery. These TCRs come from a boy less than two years old with tuberous sclerosis and intractable seizures.

The chain combines TRBV18 with TRBJ2-3; 7 bases map to TRBD2. The CDR3 runs 15 residues. Germline loops: CDR1 KGHSH, CDR2 LQKENI. Losses at the gene ends were 2 bases for V and 4 bases for J; bases not matched to a gene: 6. The CDR3 DNA reads as TGTGCCAGCTCACCAACGGGGGGTGGCTCAGATACGCAGTATTTT. Its protein product is CASSPTGGGSDTQYF.

This chain uses TRBV7-2 with TRBJ2-5, with a possible D match to TRBD2 (6 bases). The CDR3 sequence is 16 residues long. Germline CDR1 SGHTA, CDR2 FQGNSA. Trimming cost V 2 bases and J 0 bases, with 13 bases left between them. This chain's CDR3 is CASSLIGGGNQETQYF. The CDR3 nucleotides read TGTGCCAGCAGCTTAATCGGGGGAGGTAACCAAGAGACCCAGTACTTC.

CDR3 in DNA: TGTGCCAGCGGGGGGAGTCAGGATGAGCAGTTCTTC. Translating gives CASGGSQDEQFF. The chain carries TRBV6-5 and TRBJ2-1; D might be TRBD2 (6 bases). The CDR3 length is 12 residues. Trimming left V 8 bases short and J 8 bases short, with 13 bases between. Germline CDR1 and CDR2: MNHEY and SVGAGI.

A single count supports this clone. This sequence joins TRBV2 and TRBJ2-3; no clear D. Germline V gene data show CDR1 as SNHLY and CDR2 as FYNNEI. This CDR3 spans 13 amino acids. The V and J ends lost 7 bases and 7 bases respectively, with 15 bases between them. The DNA of the CDR3 is TGTGCCAGCATATCTTCAGACCCAAATACGCAGTATTTT. It encodes CASISSDPNTQYF.

The V gene is TRBV5-5, the J gene TRBJ2-3; TRBD2 aligns across 11 bases. The junction had 1 base not matched to a gene; V was cut back by 2 bases and J by 2 bases. CDR1 and CDR2 from the germline V gene are SGHKS and YYEKEE (reference sequence). This CDR3 contains 15 residues. CDR3 nucleotide sequence: TGTGCCAGCAGCTTTAGCGGGGGGGCCACAGATACGCAGTATTTT. This sequence encodes CASSFSGGATDTQYF.

The CDR3 spells CASRALAFLDTQYF. The CDR3, as DNA: TGTGCCAGCAGAGCCCTAGCATTCCTAGATACGCAGTATTTT. The V call is TRBV6-5, the J call TRBJ2-3; a possible D gene is TRBD2 (5 bases). V was cut by 6 bases and J by 5 bases, with 15 bases left in between. The CDR3 is made up of 14 amino acids. The germline V gene has CDR1 MNHEY and CDR2 SVGAGI.

V and J are TRBV9 and TRBJ1-1; D perhaps matches TRBD1 (5 bases). Germline V gene sequence: CDR1 SGDLS, CDR2 YYNGEE. Trimming removed 0 bases from V and 1 base from J, with 7 bases in between. The CDR3 runs 14 residues. The CDR3 region has the DNA TGTGCCAGCAGCGTAGACGACAGGAACACTGAAGCTTTCTTT. Translating it yields CASSVDDRNTEAFF.

The rearrangement links TRBV5-1 to TRBJ1-4; TRBD1 aligns across 7 bases. Losses at the gene ends were 5 bases for V and 8 bases for J; bases not matched to a gene: 12. Germline lookup yields CDR1 SGHRS and CDR2 YFSETQ. This CDR3 comprises 15 residues. The CDR3 spells CASSPGQALREKLFF. CDR3 sequence (DNA): TGCGCCAGCAGTCCTGGACAGGCTTTACGGGAAAAACTGTTTTTT.

This chain uses TRBV12-5 with TRBJ2-2, with 8 nucleotides matching TRBD1. The V and J ends lost 5 bases and 4 bases, in that order; junction bases with no gene match: 6. The CDR3 is 15 amino acids. Germline loops: CDR1 LGHNT, CDR2 FRNRAP. CDR3 in DNA: TGTGCTAGTGGTCGGACAGGGTCGGGCACCGGGGAGCTGTTTTTT. This encodes CASGRTGSGTGELFF.

In the case of this clone: The sample holds other DNA sequences that translate to the same CDR3. V and J are TRBV3-1 (or the pseudogene TRBV3-2) and TRBJ2-7, with 13 bases identical to TRBD2. There are 15 residues in the CDR3. The trim removed 4 bases at V and 3 bases at J, leaving 3 bases unmatched. Germline V gives CDR1 LGHDT, CDR2 YNNKEL (reference sequence). CDR3 in DNA: TGTGCCAGCAGCCTTGGACTAGCGGGGGTCTACGAGCAGTACTTC. This gives the protein CASSLGLAGVYEQYF.

The chain couples TRBV19 to TRBJ2-2; 12 nucleotides line up with TRBD2. From germline, CDR1 is LNHDA and CDR2 SQIVND (reference sequence). The length of the CDR3 is 17 residues. Trimming removed 6 bases from V and 0 bases from J; junction bases left unmatched: 5. CDR3 residues: CASRPLAGGPNTGELFF. Written as DNA, the CDR3 is TGTGCCAGTAGGCCGCTAGCGGGGGGGCCGAACACCGGGGAGCTGTTTTTT.

The chain recombines TRBV15 with TRBJ2-1, with D possibly being TRBD2 (6 bases). Germline V gene lookup returns CDR1 LNHNV and CDR2 YYDKDF (reference sequence). The CDR3 is made up of 18 amino acids. Trimming removed 3 bases at V and 0 bases at J, with 18 bases between. The CDR3 region is CATSSSTASESSYNEQFF. The CDR3 DNA reads TGTGCCACCAGCAGTTCGACCGCTAGCGAAAGCTCCTACAATGAGCAGTTCTTC.

This clone was detected once. The rearrangement uses TRBV5-1 and TRBJ2-7, with unresolved D. Germline-derived CDR1 and CDR2 are SGHRS and YFSETQ. V lost 4 bases and J 7 bases, leaving 18 bases between the germline ends. This CDR3 has 14 amino acids. CDR3 amino acids: CASSLQTRFREQYF. The CDR3 region has the DNA TGCGCCAGCAGCCTGCAAACAAGGTTTAGGGAGCAGTACTTC.

About this clone itself: The same CDR3 arises from other DNA sequences in this sample as well. This chain links TRBV3-1 (or the pseudogene TRBV3-2) with TRBJ2-1; D remains unclear. Germline values: CDR1 LGHDT, CDR2 YNNKEL (reference sequence). The CDR3 covers 12 residues. The V and J ends lost 1 base and 4 bases respectively, with 2 bases between them. The CDR3 loop reads CASSQVYNEQFF. The CDR3 DNA sequence: TGTGCCAGCAGCCAAGTATACAATGAGCAGTTCTTC.

This chain connects TRBV4-1 to TRBJ2-3, with 7 bases aligning to TRBD2. After removal of 2 bases from V and 4 bases from J, the junction contained 9 bases not matched to a gene. CDR1 and CDR2 (germline): MGHRA, YSYEKL. This CDR3 spans 16 amino acids. CDR3 sequence reads: CASSQIGREIADTQYF. The CDR3 region has the DNA TGCGCCAGCAGCCAAATAGGGAGGGAGATTGCAGATACGCAGTATTTT.

V usage is TRBV18 and J usage is TRBJ2-1; D is uncertain. The germline gives CDR1 KGHSH, CDR2 LQKENI. This CDR3 is built from 14 residues. V lost 3 bases and J 0 bases, leaving 6 bases between the germline ends. Written as DNA, the CDR3 is TGTGCCAGCTCACCGGTAAGCTCCTACAATGAGCAGTTCTTC. Protein sequence: CASSPVSSYNEQFF.

The chain couples TRBV7-9 to TRBJ2-5; D unresolved. This CDR3 spans 16 amino acids. Deletions cut 2 bases from V and 2 bases from J, with 15 bases between. Germline V gives CDR1 SEHNR, CDR2 FQNEAQ (reference sequence). The CDR3 DNA is TGTGCCAGCAGCTTACGTCCGTCGGAGATACAAGAGACCCAGTACTTC. This sequence encodes CASSLRPSEIQETQYF.

The V call is TRBV9, the J call TRBJ2-7; a possible D gene is TRBD2 (5 bases). Germline V gene data show CDR1 as SGDLS and CDR2 as YYNGEE. The CDR3 has 13 amino acids. With 0 bases removed from V and 7 bases from J, the gap between germline ends came to 11 bases. CDR3 loop: CASSVGGATEQYF. The CDR3 DNA sequence: TGTGCCAGCAGCGTAGGGGGAGCCACTGAGCAGTACTTC.

This chain connects TRBV30 to TRBJ1-1, with D perhaps TRBD1 (6 bases). The CDR3 is made up of 12 amino acids. Trimming left V 8 bases short and J 7 bases short, with 17 bases between. In germline, CDR1 is GTSNPN, CDR2 SVGIG (reference sequence). CDR3 residues: CAHRQELNEAFF. Here the CDR3 DNA reads TGTGCCCACCGACAGGAACTGAATGAAGCTTTCTTT.

This clone was detected once. In nucleotides, the CDR3 is TGTGCCAGCAGCTCACAGGGACTAGCGGGGGGGCGAGAGACCCAGTACTTC. It yields the protein CASSSQGLAGGRETQYF. The chain is built from TRBV7-2 and TRBJ2-5, with 16 bases matching TRBD2. This CDR3 is built from 17 residues. V was clipped by 4 bases and J by 4 bases; unmatched bases: 6. Per the germline V gene, CDR1 is SGHTA and CDR2 is FQGNSA. Together with reference TRBV7-2 and TRBJ2-5, the CDR3 gives the full variable domain: GAGVSQSPSNKVTEKGKDVELRCDPISGHTALYWYRQSLGQGLEFLIYFQGNSAPDKSGLPSDRFSAERTGGSVSTLTIQRTQQEDSAVYLCASSSQGLAGGRETQYFGPGTRLLVL.

The chain joins TRBV7-9 to TRBJ2-3, with TRBD2 matching over 8 bases. The CDR3 contains 16 residues. The V gene end was trimmed by 4 bases and the J gene end by 3 bases; junction bases not matched to a gene: 9. In germline, CDR1 is SEHNR, CDR2 FQNEAQ (reference sequence). CDR3 residues: CASSSDRTSRTDTQYF. The CDR3 coding sequence is TGTGCCAGCAGCTCCGACCGGACTAGCAGAACAGATACGCAGTATTTT. Full variable domain (outside the CDR3, taken from reference TRBV7-9 and TRBJ2-3): DTGVSQNPRHKITKRGQNVTFRCDPISEHNRLYWYRQTLGQGPEFLTYFQNEAQLEKSRLLSDRFSAERPKGSFSTLEIQRTEQGDSAMYLCASSSDRTSRTDTQYFGPGTRLTVL.